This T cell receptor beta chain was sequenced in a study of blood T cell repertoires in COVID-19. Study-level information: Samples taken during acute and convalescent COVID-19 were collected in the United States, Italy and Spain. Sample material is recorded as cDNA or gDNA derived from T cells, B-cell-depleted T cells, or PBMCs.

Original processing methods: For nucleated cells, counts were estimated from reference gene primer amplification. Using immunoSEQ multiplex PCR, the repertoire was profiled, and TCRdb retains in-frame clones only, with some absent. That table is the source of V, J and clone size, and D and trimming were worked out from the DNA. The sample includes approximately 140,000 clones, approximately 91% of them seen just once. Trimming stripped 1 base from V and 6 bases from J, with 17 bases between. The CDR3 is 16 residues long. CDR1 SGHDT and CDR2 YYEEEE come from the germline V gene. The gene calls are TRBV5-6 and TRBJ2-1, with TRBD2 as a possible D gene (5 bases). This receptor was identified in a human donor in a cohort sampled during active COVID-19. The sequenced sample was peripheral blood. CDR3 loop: CASSLFDARRGNEQFF. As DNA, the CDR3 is TGTGCCAGCAGCTTGTTTGACGCCCGTCGGGGCAATGAGCAGTTCTTC.